The rows below give T cell receptor beta chains drawn from one sample of a study of OX40 agonist ivuxolimab in advanced cancers. TCRdb's copy holds only in-frame clones and misses some; the assay was immunoSEQ multiplex PCR. The table records 65,000 to 85,000 clones, 70% to 90% of them present only once. The sequences come from CD4+ or CD8+ T cells sorted from blood, collected in a trial of the OX40 agonist ivuxolimab. These receptors all come from an adult with an advanced solid tumor such as melanoma, head and neck, liver or kidney cancer. Each CDR3 is given with its conserved first and last residue. The D gene is left open where the match is weak.

v_call: TRBV7-2; d_call: -; j_call: TRBJ1-1; cdr3_aa: CASSLTGFGTEAFF
v_call: TRBV2; d_call: -; j_call: TRBJ2-5; cdr3_aa: CASIRIRRAPRETQYF
v_call: TRBV28; d_call: TRBD1; j_call: TRBJ1-1; cdr3_aa: CASSGGQGWTEAFF
v_call: TRBV9; d_call: TRBD1; j_call: TRBJ1-1; cdr3_aa: CASSDDRVNTEAFF
v_call: TRBV5-6; d_call: TRBD1; j_call: TRBJ1-5; cdr3_aa: CASSLGTGQSSQPQHF
v_call: TRBV2; d_call: -; j_call: TRBJ2-5; cdr3_aa: CASSEGTYDQETQYF
v_call: TRBV27; d_call: TRBD2; j_call: TRBJ2-1; cdr3_aa: CASSSSGRDNEQFF
v_call: TRBV5-1; d_call: -; j_call: TRBJ2-2; cdr3_aa: CASSLGVTGELFF
v_call: TRBV7-9; d_call: -; j_call: TRBJ2-7; cdr3_aa: CASSLASFYEQYF
v_call: TRBV6-6; d_call: -; j_call: TRBJ1-2; cdr3_aa: CASSPRGRFGYTF
v_call: TRBV18; d_call: TRBD2; j_call: TRBJ2-2; cdr3_aa: CASSPQAGADTGELFF
v_call: TRBV7-9; d_call: -; j_call: TRBJ1-1; cdr3_aa: CASSHPGGTAFF
v_call: TRBV10-3; d_call: TRBD1; j_call: TRBJ1-5; cdr3_aa: CAISERYRGSNQPQHF
v_call: TRBV6-1; d_call: TRBD1; j_call: TRBJ1-6; cdr3_aa: CASSEGDRDRSPLHF
v_call: TRBV15; d_call: -; j_call: TRBJ1-4; cdr3_aa: CATSRDLLNEKLFF
v_call: TRBV7-2; d_call: -; j_call: TRBJ1-5; cdr3_aa: CASSFTGASNQPQHF
v_call: TRBV4-1; d_call: -; j_call: TRBJ2-7; cdr3_aa: CASSQDLVRAAEQYF
v_call: TRBV5-1; d_call: TRBD2; j_call: TRBJ2-7; cdr3_aa: CASSAPRGLVTSEQYF
v_call: TRBV5-4; d_call: TRBD1; j_call: TRBJ2-5; cdr3_aa: CASSRGQQETQYF
v_call: TRBV27; d_call: -; j_call: TRBJ2-3; cdr3_aa: CASSLNLALTDTQYF
v_call: TRBV6-1; d_call: -; j_call: TRBJ1-5; cdr3_aa: CASSDRGSQPQHF
v_call: TRBV7-7; d_call: -; j_call: TRBJ2-7; cdr3_aa: CASSTDREGEQYF
v_call: TRBV30; d_call: TRBD2; j_call: TRBJ2-7; cdr3_aa: CAWSRLAGGFDEQYF
v_call: TRBV29-1; d_call: -; j_call: TRBJ2-5; cdr3_aa: CSVSLGETQYF